Listed below are T cell receptor beta chains from one sample, sequenced in a study of cytomegalovirus exposure and HLA in healthy donors. Repertoires were generated with immunoSEQ multiplex PCR, while TCRdb's copy carries only in-frame clones and drops some. This sample yields more than 200,000 clones, of which over 75% are seen a single time; around 1.2% belongs to the top ten. The material sequenced was PBMCs. The receptor set was obtained from a human donor in good health. CDR3s include the opening cysteine and the closing phenylalanine or tryptophan. The order of the fields is V gene, CDR3 length, D gene, clone size, J gene, CDR3 DNA, CDR3 protein. D genes are given only for firm matches. Only some rows state a clone size, as once, few, many or a class for expanded clones.

V gene: TRBV10-1; CDR3 length: 15; D gene: -; clone size: -; J gene: TRBJ1-2; CDR3 DNA: TGCGCCAGCAGTGAGAACGTGGAGGAAGCCTCCGGCTACACCTTC; CDR3 protein: CASSENVEEASGYTF
V gene: TRBV27; CDR3 length: 13; D gene: -; clone size: -; J gene: TRBJ2-2; CDR3 DNA: TGTGCCAGCAGTAGCCGGCGGGCCGGGGAGCTGTTTTTT; CDR3 protein: CASSSRRAGELFF
V gene: TRBV10-1; CDR3 length: 15; D gene: TRBD1; clone size: -; J gene: TRBJ2-5; CDR3 DNA: TGCGCCAGCAGTGATAGTGGGACAGGGATGGAGACCCAGTACTTC; CDR3 protein: CASSDSGTGMETQYF
V gene: TRBV5-6; CDR3 length: 13; D gene: -; clone size: few; J gene: TRBJ2-3; CDR3 DNA: TGTGCCAGCAGCTTGGAGGGGGGGACGAGGCAGTATTTT; CDR3 protein: CASSLEGGTRQYF
V gene: TRBV19; CDR3 length: 15; D gene: TRBD2; clone size: -; J gene: TRBJ2-3; CDR3 DNA: TGTGCCAGTACTGGGACTAGCGGGAGTGCAGATACGCAGTATTTT; CDR3 protein: CASTGTSGSADTQYF
V gene: TRBV18; CDR3 length: 13; D gene: -; clone size: -; J gene: TRBJ2-2; CDR3 DNA: TGTGCCAGCTCACCGGGCCAAACCGGGGAGCTGTTTTTT; CDR3 protein: CASSPGQTGELFF
V gene: TRBV10-3; CDR3 length: 14; D gene: -; clone size: -; J gene: TRBJ2-7; CDR3 DNA: TGTGCCATCAGTGAGTCGACAGGGAGGTACGAGCAGTACTTC; CDR3 protein: CAISESTGRYEQYF
V gene: TRBV7-9; CDR3 length: 14; D gene: -; clone size: -; J gene: TRBJ1-1; CDR3 DNA: TGTGCCAGCAGTCGAAGGGGTGGGAACACTGAAGCTTTCTTT; CDR3 protein: CASSRRGGNTEAFF
V gene: TRBV4-1; CDR3 length: 16; D gene: TRBD1; clone size: -; J gene: TRBJ2-7; CDR3 DNA: TGCGCCAGCAGCCCGGGGTCAGGACAGGGCATCTACGAGCAGTACTTC; CDR3 protein: CASSPGSGQGIYEQYF
V gene: TRBV29-1; CDR3 length: 14; D gene: TRBD1; clone size: -; J gene: TRBJ2-5; CDR3 DNA: TGCAGCGTAATGAGACAGGGCGGCGGTCAGACCCAGTACTTC; CDR3 protein: CSVMRQGGGQTQYF
V gene: TRBV19; CDR3 length: 15; D gene: TRBD2; clone size: once; J gene: TRBJ2-7; CDR3 DNA: TGTGCCAGTATTGGGACTCGCGGGGGAACCTACGAGCAGTACTTC; CDR3 protein: CASIGTRGGTYEQYF
V gene: TRBV19; CDR3 length: 19; D gene: TRBD2; clone size: -; J gene: TRBJ2-3; CDR3 DNA: TGTGCCAGTAGTAGCCAGGGACTAGTATCCTTCCCAAGCACAGATACGCAGTATTTT; CDR3 protein: CASSSQGLVSFPSTDTQYF
V gene: TRBV5-1; CDR3 length: 19; D gene: -; clone size: -; J gene: TRBJ2-7; CDR3 DNA: TGCGCCAGCAGCTTGATACAACTAATCGGGGGGCCGCCGATTGGGGTGCAGTACTTC; CDR3 protein: CASSLIQLIGGPPIGVQYF
V gene: TRBV2; CDR3 length: 15; D gene: TRBD2; clone size: -; J gene: TRBJ2-1; CDR3 DNA: TGTGCCAGCAGTAGGGGACTAGCGGGAGTATCTGAGCAGTTCTTC; CDR3 protein: CASSRGLAGVSEQFF
V gene: TRBV7-6; CDR3 length: 17; D gene: TRBD1; clone size: -; J gene: TRBJ2-6; CDR3 DNA: TGTGCCAGCACCCCAGGACAGGGAGCCCCTGGGGCCAACGTCCTGACTTTC; CDR3 protein: CASTPGQGAPGANVLTF
V gene: TRBV5-8; CDR3 length: 15; D gene: TRBD1; clone size: -; J gene: TRBJ2-5; CDR3 DNA: TGTGCCAGCAGCTCGGGACAGGGGGCGTCGGAGACCCGGTACTTC; CDR3 protein: CASSSGQGASETRYF
V gene: TRBV6-6; CDR3 length: 16; D gene: TRBD1; clone size: -; J gene: TRBJ2-7; CDR3 DNA: TGTGCCAGCAGTGGATTCGGACAGGGGCCACCCTACGAGCAGTACTTC; CDR3 protein: CASSGFGQGPPYEQYF
V gene: TRBV7-8; CDR3 length: 16; D gene: TRBD1; clone size: -; J gene: TRBJ1-5; CDR3 DNA: TGTGCCAGCAGCTCTAGTAGAGGGGACAGGAATCAGCCCCAGCATTTT; CDR3 protein: CASSSSRGDRNQPQHF
V gene: TRBV5-5; CDR3 length: 13; D gene: -; clone size: -; J gene: TRBJ1-2; CDR3 DNA: TGTGCCAGCAGCTTGGAAGCGTTCTATGGCTACACCTTC; CDR3 protein: CASSLEAFYGYTF
V gene: TRBV7-9; CDR3 length: 17; D gene: TRBD1; clone size: -; J gene: TRBJ2-5; CDR3 DNA: TGTGCCAGCAGCCCCCCGGGACAGGGTTCTTTGTCGAAGACCCAGTACTTC; CDR3 protein: CASSPPGQGSLSKTQYF
V gene: TRBV5-1; CDR3 length: 15; D gene: TRBD1; clone size: -; J gene: TRBJ2-2; CDR3 DNA: TGCGCCAGCAGCCCCGGACAGGGAGGCACCGGGGAGCTGTTTTTT; CDR3 protein: CASSPGQGGTGELFF
V gene: TRBV6-1; CDR3 length: 14; D gene: -; clone size: -; J gene: TRBJ2-4; CDR3 DNA: TGTGCCAGCAGTGATACGCGGCCCAAAAACATTCAGTACTTC; CDR3 protein: CASSDTRPKNIQYF
V gene: TRBV6-1; CDR3 length: 14; D gene: -; clone size: -; J gene: TRBJ2-2; CDR3 DNA: TGTGCCAGCAGTGAAGTTAGTAGCGCCGGGGAGCTGTTTTTT; CDR3 protein: CASSEVSSAGELFF
V gene: TRBV6-6; CDR3 length: 14; D gene: TRBD2; clone size: -; J gene: TRBJ2-7; CDR3 DNA: TGTGCCAGCAGTCCGCCGACTAGCGCTTACGAGCAGTACTTC; CDR3 protein: CASSPPTSAYEQYF
V gene: TRBV9; CDR3 length: 14; D gene: -; clone size: once; J gene: TRBJ1-1; CDR3 DNA: TGTGCCAGCAGCGCCCAAACAGGGACCACTGAAGCTTTCTTT; CDR3 protein: CASSAQTGTTEAFF
V gene: TRBV7-6; CDR3 length: 15; D gene: TRBD2; clone size: -; J gene: TRBJ2-1; CDR3 DNA: TGTGCCAGCAGCCCCGAGGGACTACCTTCTAATGAGCAGTTCTTC; CDR3 protein: CASSPEGLPSNEQFF
V gene: TRBV6-5; CDR3 length: 14; D gene: -; clone size: once; J gene: TRBJ2-7; CDR3 DNA: TGTGCCAGCAGTTACTACCAGGGGTCCTACGAGCAGTACTTC; CDR3 protein: CASSYYQGSYEQYF
V gene: TRBV4-3; CDR3 length: 17; D gene: -; clone size: -; J gene: TRBJ2-4; CDR3 DNA: TGCGCCAGCAGCCCCTGGGAAGGGGAACTAGCCAAAAACATTCAGTACTTC; CDR3 protein: CASSPWEGELAKNIQYF
V gene: TRBV14; CDR3 length: 16; D gene: -; clone size: -; J gene: TRBJ2-1; CDR3 DNA: TGTGCCAGCAGCCAAGATCAACTGGTCGGTCACAATGAGCAGTTCTTC; CDR3 protein: CASSQDQLVGHNEQFF
V gene: TRBV6-6; CDR3 length: 14; D gene: -; clone size: -; J gene: TRBJ1-2; CDR3 DNA: TGTGCCAGCAGTTACAGACAGGCCCACTATGGCTACACCTTC; CDR3 protein: CASSYRQAHYGYTF
V gene: TRBV11-2; CDR3 length: 15; D gene: -; clone size: -; J gene: TRBJ1-3; CDR3 DNA: TGTGCCAGCAGCTTTTCCGGGGGCTCTGGAAACACCATATATTTT; CDR3 protein: CASSFSGGSGNTIYF
V gene: TRBV9; CDR3 length: 15; D gene: -; clone size: once; J gene: TRBJ2-1; CDR3 DNA: TGTGCCAGCAGCGCGCGTCCTAGGGGCCTAGGCGAGCAGTTCTTC; CDR3 protein: CASSARPRGLGEQFF
V gene: TRBV27; CDR3 length: 14; D gene: TRBD1; clone size: -; J gene: TRBJ2-5; CDR3 DNA: TGTGCCAGCAGTCCGGGACAGGGGCGAGAGACCCAGTACTTC; CDR3 protein: CASSPGQGRETQYF
V gene: TRBV29-1; CDR3 length: 15; D gene: -; clone size: once; J gene: TRBJ2-5; CDR3 DNA: TGCAGCGTTGAATCGCCAGACACCTGGCAAGAGACCCAGTACTTC; CDR3 protein: CSVESPDTWQETQYF
V gene: TRBV10-3; CDR3 length: 11; D gene: -; clone size: -; J gene: TRBJ2-3; CDR3 DNA: TGTGCCGTAAGAGACACAGATACGCAGTATTTT; CDR3 protein: CAVRDTDTQYF
V gene: TRBV5-8; CDR3 length: 14; D gene: -; clone size: -; J gene: TRBJ1-1; CDR3 DNA: TGTGCCAGCAGCTTGGGGGAGCGGGGCACTGAAGCTTTCTTT; CDR3 protein: CASSLGERGTEAFF
V gene: TRBV4-3; CDR3 length: 15; D gene: -; clone size: -; J gene: TRBJ2-2; CDR3 DNA: TGCGCCAGCAGCCAAGGAGGTGGTTGGACCGGGGAGCTGTTTTTT; CDR3 protein: CASSQGGGWTGELFF
V gene: TRBV11-2; CDR3 length: 16; D gene: -; clone size: -; J gene: TRBJ2-7; CDR3 DNA: TGTGCCAGCAGCCCGCTGGGGGCCGCGAGTGTTTACGAGCAGTACTTC; CDR3 protein: CASSPLGAASVYEQYF
V gene: TRBV30; CDR3 length: 13; D gene: -; clone size: -; J gene: TRBJ2-5; CDR3 DNA: TGTGCCTGGAGTACACAGGGCGTTGAGACCCAGTACTTC; CDR3 protein: CAWSTQGVETQYF
V gene: TRBV2; CDR3 length: 15; D gene: TRBD2; clone size: -; J gene: TRBJ2-3; CDR3 DNA: TGTGCCAGCAGTGGGACTAGCGGGAGTGCAGATACGCAGTATTTT; CDR3 protein: CASSGTSGSADTQYF
V gene: TRBV5-4; CDR3 length: 14; D gene: -; clone size: -; J gene: TRBJ2-1; CDR3 DNA: TGTGCCAGCAGCTTGGTTGGCGCGGGCAATGAGCAGTTCTTC; CDR3 protein: CASSLVGAGNEQFF
V gene: TRBV5-1; CDR3 length: 15; D gene: -; clone size: -; J gene: TRBJ2-1; CDR3 DNA: TGCGCCAGCAGCTTGCTTGAGGCAGGGAACAATGAGCAGTTCTTC; CDR3 protein: CASSLLEAGNNEQFF
V gene: TRBV28; CDR3 length: 16; D gene: -; clone size: -; J gene: TRBJ1-6; CDR3 DNA: TGTGCCAGCAGTTTATGGCCCGCAGCGGATAATTCACCCCTCCACTTT; CDR3 protein: CASSLWPAADNSPLHF
V gene: TRBV27; CDR3 length: 16; D gene: -; clone size: -; J gene: TRBJ2-6; CDR3 DNA: TGTGCCAGCAGTTTAGGGGGCAACTCTGGGGCCAACGTCCTGACTTTC; CDR3 protein: CASSLGGNSGANVLTF
V gene: TRBV7-9; CDR3 length: 17; D gene: TRBD2; clone size: -; J gene: TRBJ2-1; CDR3 DNA: TGTGCCAGCAGCTTAGGCTTTAGCGGGAACCCCTGGAATGAGCAGTTCTTC; CDR3 protein: CASSLGFSGNPWNEQFF
V gene: TRBV5-1; CDR3 length: 15; D gene: TRBD2; clone size: -; J gene: TRBJ2-1; CDR3 DNA: TGCGCCAGCAGCTTGTGGACTAGCGGGACCAATGAGCAGTTCTTC; CDR3 protein: CASSLWTSGTNEQFF
V gene: TRBV7-9; CDR3 length: 17; D gene: TRBD2; clone size: -; J gene: TRBJ2-2; CDR3 DNA: TGTGCCAGCAGCCCAGGGACTAGCGGGGCTAACACCGGGGAGCTGTTTTTT; CDR3 protein: CASSPGTSGANTGELFF
V gene: TRBV28; CDR3 length: 14; D gene: -; clone size: -; J gene: TRBJ1-1; CDR3 DNA: TGTGCCAGCACCCCCATGGGGGGGGGAACTGAAGCTTTCTTT; CDR3 protein: CASTPMGGGTEAFF
V gene: TRBV21-1; CDR3 length: 18; D gene: -; clone size: -; J gene: TRBJ2-5; CDR3 DNA: TGTGCCAGCCCCAGGTGCGGGGGGGCGCCCCCGCGGAAGGAGACCCAGTACTTC; CDR3 protein: CASPRCGGAPPRKETQYF
V gene: TRBV12-5; CDR3 length: 15; D gene: TRBD2; clone size: -; J gene: TRBJ2-3; CDR3 DNA: TGTGCTAGTGGACTAGCGGTTCCTAGCACAGATACGCAGTATTTT; CDR3 protein: CASGLAVPSTDTQYF
V gene: TRBV5-1; CDR3 length: 16; D gene: TRBD1; clone size: -; J gene: TRBJ2-2; CDR3 DNA: TGCGCCAGCAGCTGGGGGACAGGGGCGAGGTCCGGGGAGCTGTTTTTT; CDR3 protein: CASSWGTGARSGELFF
V gene: TRBV7-9; CDR3 length: 16; D gene: TRBD2; clone size: -; J gene: TRBJ2-2; CDR3 DNA: TGTGCCAGCAGCTTCAGAGCGGGAGCTATCACCGGGGAGCTGTTTTTT; CDR3 protein: CASSFRAGAITGELFF
V gene: TRBV4-2; CDR3 length: 16; D gene: -; clone size: once; J gene: TRBJ2-2; CDR3 DNA: TGTGCCAGCAGCCGATCCGGCGGCACGAACACCGGGGAGCTGTTTTTT; CDR3 protein: CASSRSGGTNTGELFF
V gene: TRBV29-1; CDR3 length: 13; D gene: -; clone size: once; J gene: TRBJ1-1; CDR3 DNA: TGCAGCGTACTACAGGGACTGAACACTGAAGCTTTCTTT; CDR3 protein: CSVLQGLNTEAFF
V gene: TRBV5-1; CDR3 length: 14; D gene: TRBD2; clone size: -; J gene: TRBJ2-1; CDR3 DNA: TGCGCCAGCAGTGGACTAGCGGGCGGCAATGAGCAGTTCTTC; CDR3 protein: CASSGLAGGNEQFF
V gene: TRBV27; CDR3 length: 17; D gene: TRBD1; clone size: -; J gene: TRBJ1-2; CDR3 DNA: TGTGCCAGCAGTGTCCGCCCCGGACAGGGGGGAAACTATGGCTACACCTTC; CDR3 protein: CASSVRPGQGGNYGYTF
V gene: TRBV2; CDR3 length: 13; D gene: -; clone size: -; J gene: TRBJ2-3; CDR3 DNA: TGTGCCAGCAGCAAGCAGGGGACAGATACGCAGTATTTT; CDR3 protein: CASSKQGTDTQYF
V gene: TRBV6-5; CDR3 length: 14; D gene: -; clone size: -; J gene: TRBJ2-3; CDR3 DNA: TGTGCCAGCAGGTCCCGTCGGGGGACAGATACGCAGTATTTT; CDR3 protein: CASRSRRGTDTQYF
V gene: TRBV7-6; CDR3 length: 17; D gene: -; clone size: -; J gene: TRBJ2-1; CDR3 DNA: TGTGCCAGCAGCCTACACTCAGCGGACAGCTCCTACAATGAGCAGTTCTTC; CDR3 protein: CASSLHSADSSYNEQFF
V gene: TRBV18; CDR3 length: 15; D gene: TRBD1; clone size: -; J gene: TRBJ2-7; CDR3 DNA: TGTGCCAGCTCACCCAGGACAGGGGCCCCCTACGAGCAGTACTTC; CDR3 protein: CASSPRTGAPYEQYF